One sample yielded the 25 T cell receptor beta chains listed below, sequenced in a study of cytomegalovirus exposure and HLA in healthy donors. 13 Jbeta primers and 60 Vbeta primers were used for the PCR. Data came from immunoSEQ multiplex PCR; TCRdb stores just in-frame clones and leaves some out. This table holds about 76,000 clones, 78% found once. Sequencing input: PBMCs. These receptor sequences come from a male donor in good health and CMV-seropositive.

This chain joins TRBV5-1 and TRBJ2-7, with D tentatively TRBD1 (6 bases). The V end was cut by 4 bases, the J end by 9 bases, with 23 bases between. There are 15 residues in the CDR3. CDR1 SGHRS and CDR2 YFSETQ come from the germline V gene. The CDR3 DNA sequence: TGCGCCAGCAGCACACTGCCCGGACAGCTCGCGTCGCAGTACTTC. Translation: CASSTLPGQLASQYF. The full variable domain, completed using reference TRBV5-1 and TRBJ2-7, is KAGVTQTPRYLIKTRGQQVTLSCSPISGHRSVSWYQQTPGQGLQFLFEYFSETQRNKGNFPGRFSGRQFSNSRSEMNVSTLELGDSALYLCASSTLPGQLASQYFGPGTRLTVT.

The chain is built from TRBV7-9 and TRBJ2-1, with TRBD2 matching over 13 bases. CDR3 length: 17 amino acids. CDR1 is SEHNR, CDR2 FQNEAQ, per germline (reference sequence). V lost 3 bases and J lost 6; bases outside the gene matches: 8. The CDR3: CASSLESGTSGINEQFF. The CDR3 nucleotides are TGTGCCAGCAGCTTGGAATCCGGGACTAGCGGGATCAATGAGCAGTTCTTC.

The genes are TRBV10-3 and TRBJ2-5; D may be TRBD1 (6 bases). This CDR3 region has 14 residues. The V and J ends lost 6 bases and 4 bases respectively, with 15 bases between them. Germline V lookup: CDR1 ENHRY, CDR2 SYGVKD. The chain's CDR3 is CAISHQGSRETQYF. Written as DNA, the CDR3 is TGTGCCATCAGCCACCAGGGGAGCCGAGAGACCCAGTACTTC.

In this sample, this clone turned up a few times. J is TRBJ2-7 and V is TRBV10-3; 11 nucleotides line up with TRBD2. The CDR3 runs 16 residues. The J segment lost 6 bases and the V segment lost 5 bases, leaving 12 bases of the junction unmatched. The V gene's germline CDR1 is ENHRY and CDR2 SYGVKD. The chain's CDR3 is CAISPGLAELVGEQYF. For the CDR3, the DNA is TGTGCCATCAGTCCGGGACTAGCGGAGCTTGTCGGCGAGCAGTACTTC.

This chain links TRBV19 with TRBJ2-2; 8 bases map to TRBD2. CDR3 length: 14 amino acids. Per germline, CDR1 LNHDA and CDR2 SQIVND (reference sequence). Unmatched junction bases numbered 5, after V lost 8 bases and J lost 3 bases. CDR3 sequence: CASRGGKDTGELFF. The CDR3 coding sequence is TGTGCCAGTCGGGGGGGAAAGGACACCGGGGAGCTGTTTTTT. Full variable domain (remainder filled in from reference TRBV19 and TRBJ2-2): DGGITQSPKYLFRKEGQNVTLSCEQNLNHDAMYWYRQDPGQGLRLIYYSQIVNDFQKGDIAEGYSVSREKKESFPLTVTSAQKNPTAFYLCASRGGKDTGELFFGEGSRLTVL.

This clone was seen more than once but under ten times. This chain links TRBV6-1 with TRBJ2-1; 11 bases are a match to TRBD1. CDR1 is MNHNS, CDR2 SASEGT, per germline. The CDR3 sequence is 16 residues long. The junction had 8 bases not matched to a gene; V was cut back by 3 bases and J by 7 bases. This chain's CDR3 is CASSEYGQGAQNEQFF. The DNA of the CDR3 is TGTGCCAGCAGTGAGTATGGACAGGGGGCGCAGAATGAGCAGTTCTTC.

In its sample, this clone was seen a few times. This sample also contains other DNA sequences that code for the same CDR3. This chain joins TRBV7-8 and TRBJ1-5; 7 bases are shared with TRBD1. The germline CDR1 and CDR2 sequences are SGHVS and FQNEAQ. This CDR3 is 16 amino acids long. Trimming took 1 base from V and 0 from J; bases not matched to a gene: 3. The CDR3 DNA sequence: TGTGCCAGCAGCTTAGAGGGACAGAGTAGCAATCAGCCCCAGCATTTT. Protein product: CASSLEGQSSNQPQHF.

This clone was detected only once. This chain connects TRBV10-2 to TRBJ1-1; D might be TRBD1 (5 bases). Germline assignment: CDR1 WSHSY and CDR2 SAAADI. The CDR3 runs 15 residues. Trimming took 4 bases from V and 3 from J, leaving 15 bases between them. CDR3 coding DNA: TGCGCCAGCAGTGCGGGGGGGATTGCGGACACTGAAGCTTTCTTT. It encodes CASSAGGIADTEAFF.

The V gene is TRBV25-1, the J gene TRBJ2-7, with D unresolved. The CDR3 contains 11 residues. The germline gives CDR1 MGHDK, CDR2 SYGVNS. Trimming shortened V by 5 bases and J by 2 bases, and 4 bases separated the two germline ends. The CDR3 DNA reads TGTGCCAGCAGTCTAACCTACGAGCAGTACTTC. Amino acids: CASSLTYEQYF.

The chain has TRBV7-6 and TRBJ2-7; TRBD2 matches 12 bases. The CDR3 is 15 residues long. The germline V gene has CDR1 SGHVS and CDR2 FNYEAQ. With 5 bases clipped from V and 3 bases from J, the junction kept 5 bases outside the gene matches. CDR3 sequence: CASSPLAGGGYEQYF. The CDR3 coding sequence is TGTGCCAGCAGCCCACTAGCGGGAGGAGGCTACGAGCAGTACTTC.

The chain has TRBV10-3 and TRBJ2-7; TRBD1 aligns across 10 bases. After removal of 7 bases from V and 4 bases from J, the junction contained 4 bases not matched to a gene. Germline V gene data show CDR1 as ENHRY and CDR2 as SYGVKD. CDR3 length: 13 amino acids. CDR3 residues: CAITRDRGYEQYF. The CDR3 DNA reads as TGTGCCATCACCAGGGACAGGGGTTACGAGCAGTACTTC.

The CDR3 DNA follows: TGTGCCAGCAGTGACTACGGGTCCAAGGATGAGCAGTTCTTC. Its translation is CASSDYGSKDEQFF. The V and J genes are TRBV2 and TRBJ2-1; D ambiguous. The CDR3 is made up of 14 amino acids. V lost 3 bases, J lost 8 bases, and 14 bases lay in between. From germline, CDR1 is SNHLY and CDR2 FYNNEI. Full variable domain (missing parts from reference TRBV2 and TRBJ2-1): EPEVTQTPSHQVTQMGQEVILRCVPISNHLYFYWYRQILGQKVEFLVSFYNNEISEKSEIFDDQFSVERPDGSNFTLKIRSTKLEDSAMYFCASSDYGSKDEQFFGPGTRLTVL.

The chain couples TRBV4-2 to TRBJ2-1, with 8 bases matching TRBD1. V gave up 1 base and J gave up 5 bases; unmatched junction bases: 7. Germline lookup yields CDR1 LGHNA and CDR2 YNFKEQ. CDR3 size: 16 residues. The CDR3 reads CASSQVSGQGNNEQFF. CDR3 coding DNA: TGTGCCAGCAGCCAAGTAAGCGGACAGGGTAACAATGAGCAGTTCTTC.

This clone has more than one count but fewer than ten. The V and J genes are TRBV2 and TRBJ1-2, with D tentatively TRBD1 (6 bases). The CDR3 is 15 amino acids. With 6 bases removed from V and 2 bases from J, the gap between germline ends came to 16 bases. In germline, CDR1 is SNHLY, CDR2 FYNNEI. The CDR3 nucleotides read TGTGCCAGCAGGGAACAGGGCCTATCCAACTATGGCTACACCTTC. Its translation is CASREQGLSNYGYTF.

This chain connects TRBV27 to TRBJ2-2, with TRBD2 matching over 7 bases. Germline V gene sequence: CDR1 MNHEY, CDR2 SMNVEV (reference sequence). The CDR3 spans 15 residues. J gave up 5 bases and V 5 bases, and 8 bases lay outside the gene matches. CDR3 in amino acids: CASSRPGLTTGELFF. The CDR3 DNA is TGTGCCAGCAGTCGACCGGGACTAACTACCGGGGAGCTGTTTTTT.

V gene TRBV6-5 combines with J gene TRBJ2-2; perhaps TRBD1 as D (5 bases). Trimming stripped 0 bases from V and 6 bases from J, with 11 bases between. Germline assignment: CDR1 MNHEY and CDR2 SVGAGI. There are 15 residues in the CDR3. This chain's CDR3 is CASSYSGVDAGELFF. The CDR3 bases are TGTGCCAGCAGTTACTCAGGGGTTGACGCCGGGGAGCTGTTTTTT.

As DNA, the CDR3 is TGCGCCAGCACCTCCGGGGGAGCAAGCTACGAGCAGTACTTC. This encodes CASTSGGASYEQYF. V gene TRBV5-1 combines with J gene TRBJ2-7; possible D gene TRBD2, 6 bases. Between the trimmed V and J ends, which lost 6 bases and 3 bases, there was a span of 16 bases. The CDR3 consists of 14 residues. Germline CDR1 reads SGHRS; CDR2 reads YFSETQ.

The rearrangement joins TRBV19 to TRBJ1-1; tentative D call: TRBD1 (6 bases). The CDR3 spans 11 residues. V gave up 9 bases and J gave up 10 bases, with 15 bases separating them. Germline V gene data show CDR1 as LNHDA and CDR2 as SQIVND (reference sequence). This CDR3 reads CASRNRAAAFF. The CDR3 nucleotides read TGTGCCAGCCGCAACAGGGCGGCAGCTTTCTTT.

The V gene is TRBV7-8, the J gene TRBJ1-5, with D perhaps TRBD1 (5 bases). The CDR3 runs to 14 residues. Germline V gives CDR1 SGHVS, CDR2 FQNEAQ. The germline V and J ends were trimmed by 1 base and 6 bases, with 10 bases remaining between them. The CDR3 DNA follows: TGTGCCAGCAGCTTAGTCAGGGAGGGTCAGCCCCAGCATTTT. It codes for CASSLVREGQPQHF.

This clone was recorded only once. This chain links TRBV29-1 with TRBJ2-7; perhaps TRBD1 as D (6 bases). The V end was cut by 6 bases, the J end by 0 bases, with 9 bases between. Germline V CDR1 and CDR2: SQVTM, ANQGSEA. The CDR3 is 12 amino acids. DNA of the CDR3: TGCAGCGTGAGGGGGACCTCCTACGAGCAGTACTTC. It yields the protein CSVRGTSYEQYF.

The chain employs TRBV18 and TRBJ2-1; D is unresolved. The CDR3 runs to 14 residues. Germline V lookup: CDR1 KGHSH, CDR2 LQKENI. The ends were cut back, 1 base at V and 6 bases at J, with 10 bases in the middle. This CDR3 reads CASSPLARANEQFF. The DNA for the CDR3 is TGTGCCAGCTCACCACTAGCAAGAGCCAATGAGCAGTTCTTC.

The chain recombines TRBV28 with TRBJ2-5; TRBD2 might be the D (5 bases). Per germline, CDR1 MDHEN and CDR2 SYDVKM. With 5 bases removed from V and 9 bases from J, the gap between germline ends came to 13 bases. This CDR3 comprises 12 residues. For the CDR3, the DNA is TGTGCCAGCAGTCTGGGTGGAGGAGCCCAGTACTTC. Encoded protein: CASSLGGGAQYF.

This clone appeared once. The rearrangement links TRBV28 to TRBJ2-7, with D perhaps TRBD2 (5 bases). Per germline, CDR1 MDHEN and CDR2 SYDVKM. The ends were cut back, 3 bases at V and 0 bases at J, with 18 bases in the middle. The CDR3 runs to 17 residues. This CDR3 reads CASSFLDSGYPSYEQYF. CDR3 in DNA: TGTGCCAGCAGTTTCCTGGACTCCGGTTATCCCTCCTACGAGCAGTACTTC.

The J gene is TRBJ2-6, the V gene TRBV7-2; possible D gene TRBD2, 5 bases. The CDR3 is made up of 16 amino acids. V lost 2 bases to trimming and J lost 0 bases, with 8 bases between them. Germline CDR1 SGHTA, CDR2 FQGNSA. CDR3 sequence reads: CASSLSRDSGANVLTF. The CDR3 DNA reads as TGTGCCAGCAGCTTAAGCCGGGACTCTGGGGCCAACGTCCTGACTTTC. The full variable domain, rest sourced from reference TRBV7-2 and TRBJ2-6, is GAGVSQSPSNKVTEKGKDVELRCDPISGHTALYWYRQSLGQGLEFLIYFQGNSAPDKSGLPSDRFSAERTGGSVSTLTIQRTQQEDSAVYLCASSLSRDSGANVLTFGAGSRLTVL.

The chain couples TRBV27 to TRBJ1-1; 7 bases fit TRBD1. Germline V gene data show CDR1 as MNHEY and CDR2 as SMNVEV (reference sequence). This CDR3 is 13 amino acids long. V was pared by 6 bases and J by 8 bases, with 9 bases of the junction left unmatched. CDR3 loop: CASSRQGTLEAFF. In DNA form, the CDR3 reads TGTGCCAGCAGCCGACAGGGCACGCTAGAAGCTTTCTTT.